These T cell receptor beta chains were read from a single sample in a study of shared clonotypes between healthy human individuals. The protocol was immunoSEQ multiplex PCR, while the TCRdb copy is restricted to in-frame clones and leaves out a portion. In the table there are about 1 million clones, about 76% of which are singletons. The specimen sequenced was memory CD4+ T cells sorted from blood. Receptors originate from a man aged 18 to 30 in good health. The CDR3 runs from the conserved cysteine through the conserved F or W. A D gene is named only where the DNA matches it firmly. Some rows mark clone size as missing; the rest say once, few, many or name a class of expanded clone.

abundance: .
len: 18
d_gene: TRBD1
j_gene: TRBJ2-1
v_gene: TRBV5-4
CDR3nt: TGTGCCAGTCCCGGGACAGGGCAGTACGTGGGCTCCTACAATGAGCAGTTCTTC
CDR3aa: CASPGTGQYVGSYNEQFF

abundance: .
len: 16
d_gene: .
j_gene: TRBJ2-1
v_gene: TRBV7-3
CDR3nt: TGTGCCAGCAGCTTAAGTTCAGGGAACCCCTACAATGAGCAGTTCTTC
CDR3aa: CASSLSSGNPYNEQFF

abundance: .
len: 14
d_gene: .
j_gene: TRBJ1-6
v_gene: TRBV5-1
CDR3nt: TGCGCCAGCAGCTTGGCCGGGGACAATTCACCCCTCCACTTT
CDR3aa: CASSLAGDNSPLHF

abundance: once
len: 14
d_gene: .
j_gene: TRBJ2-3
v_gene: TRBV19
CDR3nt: TGTGCCAGTAAAGGGACCCGACTTACAGATACGCAGTATTTT
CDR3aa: CASKGTRLTDTQYF

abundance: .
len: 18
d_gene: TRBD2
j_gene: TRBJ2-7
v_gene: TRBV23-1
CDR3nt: TGCGCCAGCAGACCCTCCAAAGGCAGCGGGGGGCCATCCTACGAGCAGTACTTC
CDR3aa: CASRPSKGSGGPSYEQYF

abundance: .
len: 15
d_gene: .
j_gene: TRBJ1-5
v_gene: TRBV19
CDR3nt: TGTGCCAGTAGTATCGGGGCTGGGGGCAATCAGCCCCAGCATTTT
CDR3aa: CASSIGAGGNQPQHF

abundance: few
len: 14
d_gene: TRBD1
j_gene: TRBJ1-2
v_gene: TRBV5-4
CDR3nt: TGTGCCAGCAGCTTGGGGGACAGGGAATCCGGCTACACCTTC
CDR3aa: CASSLGDRESGYTF

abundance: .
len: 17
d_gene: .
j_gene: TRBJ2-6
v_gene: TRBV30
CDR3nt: TGTGCCTGGAGTCCAGGGCACAGCCTCTCCGTGGCCAACGTCCTGACTTTC
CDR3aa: CAWSPGHSLSVANVLTF

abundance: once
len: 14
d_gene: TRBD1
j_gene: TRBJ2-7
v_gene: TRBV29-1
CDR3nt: TGCAGCGTTAGCCCCGGGACAGGGAGGGACGAGCAGTACTTC
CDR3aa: CSVSPGTGRDEQYF

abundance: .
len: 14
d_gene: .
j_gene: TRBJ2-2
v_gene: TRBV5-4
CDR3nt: TGCGCCAGCAGCACCGCCGAAGGCACCGGGGAGCTGTTTTTT
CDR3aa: CASSTAEGTGELFF

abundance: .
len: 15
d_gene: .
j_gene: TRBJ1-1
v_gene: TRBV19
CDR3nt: TGTGCCAGTAGCATCATAACAGGGTCAAACACTGAAGCTTTCTTT
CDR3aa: CASSIITGSNTEAFF